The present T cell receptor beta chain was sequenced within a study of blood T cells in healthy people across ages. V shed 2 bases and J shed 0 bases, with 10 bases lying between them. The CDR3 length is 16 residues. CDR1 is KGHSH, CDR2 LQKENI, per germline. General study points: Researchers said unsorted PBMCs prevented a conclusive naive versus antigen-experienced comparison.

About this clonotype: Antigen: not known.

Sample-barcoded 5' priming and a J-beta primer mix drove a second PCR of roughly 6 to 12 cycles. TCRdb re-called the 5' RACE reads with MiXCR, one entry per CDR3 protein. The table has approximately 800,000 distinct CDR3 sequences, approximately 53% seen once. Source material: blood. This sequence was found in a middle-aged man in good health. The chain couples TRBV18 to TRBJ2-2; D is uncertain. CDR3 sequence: CASSPGSQANTGELFF. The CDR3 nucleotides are TGTGCCAGCTCACCAGGGTCTCAGGCGAACACCGGGGAGCTGTTTTTT. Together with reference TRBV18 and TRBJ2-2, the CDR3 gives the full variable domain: NAGVMQNPRHLVRRRGQEARLRCSPMKGHSHVYWYRQLPEEGLKFMVYLQKENIIDESGMPKERFSAEFPKEGPSILRIQQVVRGDSAAYFCASSPGSQANTGELFFGEGSRLTVL.